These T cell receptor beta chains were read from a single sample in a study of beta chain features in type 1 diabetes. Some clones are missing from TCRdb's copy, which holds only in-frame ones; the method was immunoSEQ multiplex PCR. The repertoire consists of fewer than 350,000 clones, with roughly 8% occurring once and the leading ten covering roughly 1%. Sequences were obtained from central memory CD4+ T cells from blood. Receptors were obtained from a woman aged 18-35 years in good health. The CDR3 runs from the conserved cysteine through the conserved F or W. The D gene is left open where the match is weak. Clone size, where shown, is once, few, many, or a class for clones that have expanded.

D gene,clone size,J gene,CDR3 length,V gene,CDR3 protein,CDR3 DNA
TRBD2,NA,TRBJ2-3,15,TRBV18,CASLTTLAATDTQYF,TGTGCCAGCTTAACTACACTAGCGGCCACAGATACGCAGTATTTT
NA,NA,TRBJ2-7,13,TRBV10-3,CAISSGQLYEQYF,TGTGCCATCAGTTCAGGACAGCTATACGAGCAGTACTTC
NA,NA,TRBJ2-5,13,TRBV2,CASRARIRETQYF,TGTGCCAGCAGGGCCAGGATCAGGGAGACCCAGTACTTC
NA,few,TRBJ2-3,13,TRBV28,CASQRGGTDTQYF,TGTGCCAGCCAGCGCGGGGGCACAGATACGCAGTATTTT
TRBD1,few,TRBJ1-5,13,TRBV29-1,CSVWDRDSQPQHF,TGCAGCGTCTGGGACAGGGATTCTCAGCCCCAGCATTTT
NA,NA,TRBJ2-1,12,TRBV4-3,CASSRQNNEQFF,TGCGCCAGCAGCCGACAGAACAATGAGCAGTTCTTC
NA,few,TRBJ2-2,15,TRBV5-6,CASSLPHTGTGELFF,TGTGCCAGCAGCTTGCCCCATACGGGGACCGGGGAGCTGTTTTTT
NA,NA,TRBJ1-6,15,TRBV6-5,CASNRLSSYNSPLHF,TGTGCCAGCAATCGTCTCAGCAGCTATAATTCACCCCTCCACTTT
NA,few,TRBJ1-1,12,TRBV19,CASSDTNTEAFF,TGTGCCAGTTCGGACACGAACACTGAAGCTTTCTTT
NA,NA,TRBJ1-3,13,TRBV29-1,CSVGTTSGNTIYF,TGCAGCGTGGGGACGACCTCTGGAAACACCATATATTTT
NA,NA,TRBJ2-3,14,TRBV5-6,CASRPLAGTDTQYF,TGTGCCAGCAGACCATTGGCGGGCACAGATACGCAGTATTTT
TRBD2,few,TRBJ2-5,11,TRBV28,CASMGGETQYF,TGTGCCAGCATGGGAGGGGAGACCCAGTACTTC
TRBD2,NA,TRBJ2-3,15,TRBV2,CASRTREKSTDTQYF,TGTGCCAGCAGGACGCGGGAGAAGAGCACAGATACGCAGTATTTT
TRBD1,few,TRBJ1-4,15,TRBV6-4,CASSELGTVVEKLFF,TGTGCCAGCAGTGAATTGGGGACAGTAGTCGAAAAACTGTTTTTT
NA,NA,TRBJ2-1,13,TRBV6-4,CASSDQLYNEQFF,TGTGCCAGCAGTGACCAGCTCTACAATGAGCAGTTCTTC
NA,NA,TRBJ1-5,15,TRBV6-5,CASSYTWGANQPQHF,TGTGCCAGCAGTTACACGTGGGGAGCAAATCAGCCCCAGCATTTT
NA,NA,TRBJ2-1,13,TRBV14,CASSQRAGNEQFF,TGTGCCAGCAGCCAACGGGCTGGCAATGAGCAGTTCTTC
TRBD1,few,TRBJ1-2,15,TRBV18,CASSPPGQGDYGYTF,TGTGCCAGCTCACCTCCGGGACAGGGGGACTATGGCTACACCTTC
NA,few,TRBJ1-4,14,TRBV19,CASSMTQLNEKLFF,TGTGCCAGTAGTATGACACAGCTCAATGAAAAACTGTTTTTT
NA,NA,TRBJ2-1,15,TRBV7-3,CASSLMGMRTNEQFF,TGTGCCAGCAGCTTAATGGGAATGAGGACCAATGAGCAGTTCTTC
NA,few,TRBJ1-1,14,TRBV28,CASSLSGVRTEAFF,TGTGCCAGCAGTCTGTCAGGGGTACGTACTGAAGCTTTCTTT
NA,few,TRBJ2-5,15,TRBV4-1,CASSQERSPEGTQYF,TGCGCCAGCAGCCAAGAACGAAGCCCCGAAGGGACCCAGTACTTC
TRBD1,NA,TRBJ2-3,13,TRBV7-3,CASGTGSTDTQYF,TGTGCCAGTGGGACAGGATCCACAGATACGCAGTATTTT
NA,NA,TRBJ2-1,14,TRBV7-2,CASSLTVSGYEQFF,TGTGCCAGCAGCTTAACGGTCTCGGGGTATGAGCAGTTCTTC
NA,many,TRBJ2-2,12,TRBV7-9,CASSPSTGELFF,TGTGCCAGCAGCCCGAGCACCGGGGAGCTGTTTTTT
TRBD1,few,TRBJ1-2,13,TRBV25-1,CASSQGQAYGYTF,TGTGCCAGCAGTCAGGGACAGGCCTATGGCTACACCTTC
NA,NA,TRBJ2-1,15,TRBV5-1,CASSLVQSSYNEQFF,TGCGCCAGCAGCTTGGTCCAGAGCTCCTACAATGAGCAGTTCTTC
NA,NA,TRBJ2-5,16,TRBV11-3,CASSLGLLKIQETQYF,TGTGCCAGCAGCTTAGGGCTATTAAAAATACAAGAGACCCAGTACTTC
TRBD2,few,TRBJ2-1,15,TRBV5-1,CASSLVLAGDDEQFF,TGCGCCAGCAGCTTAGTACTAGCGGGGGACGATGAGCAGTTCTTC
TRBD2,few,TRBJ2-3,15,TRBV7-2,CASSFQRGTTDTQYF,TGTGCCAGCAGCTTTCAGCGGGGGACCACAGATACGCAGTATTTT
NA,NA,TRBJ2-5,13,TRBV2,CASTRGPQETQYF,TGTGCCAGCACCAGGGGCCCCCAAGAGACCCAGTACTTC
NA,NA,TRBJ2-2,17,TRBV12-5,CASGLSVDTQNTGELFF,TGTGCTAGTGGTTTGTCCGTAGACACCCAGAACACCGGGGAGCTGTTTTTT
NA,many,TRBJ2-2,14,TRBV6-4,CASSDQGGSGELFF,TGTGCCAGCAGTGACCAGGGTGGCTCCGGGGAGCTGTTTTTT
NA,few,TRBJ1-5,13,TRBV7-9,CASSLAGDQPQHF,TGTGCCAGCAGCTTAGCGGGGGATCAGCCCCAGCATTTT
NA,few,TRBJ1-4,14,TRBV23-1,CASSQAGFNEKLFF,TGCGCCAGCAGTCAAGCAGGGTTTAATGAAAAACTGTTTTTT
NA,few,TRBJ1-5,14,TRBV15,CATSRVGDYQPQHF,TGTGCCACCAGCAGAGTAGGGGATTATCAGCCCCAGCATTTT
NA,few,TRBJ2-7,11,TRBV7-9,CASSQDFEQYF,TGTGCCAGCAGCCAAGATTTCGAGCAGTACTTC
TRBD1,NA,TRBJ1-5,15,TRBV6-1,CASRGDRSLSLPQHF,TGTGCCAGCAGAGGGGACAGGTCGCTCAGTTTGCCCCAGCATTTT
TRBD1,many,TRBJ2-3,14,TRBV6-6,CASSRSGQTDTQYF,TGTGCCAGCAGCCGCTCGGGACAGACAGATACGCAGTATTTT
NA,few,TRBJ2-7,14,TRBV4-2,CASSQERTDYEQYF,TGTGCCAGCAGCCAAGAACGGACGGACTACGAGCAGTACTTC
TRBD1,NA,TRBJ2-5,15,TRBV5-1,CASSWGTGAQETQYF,TGCGCCAGCAGCTGGGGGACAGGAGCTCAAGAGACCCAGTACTTC
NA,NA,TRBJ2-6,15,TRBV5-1,CASSLGNSGANVLTF,TGCGCCAGCAGCTTGGGAAACTCTGGGGCCAACGTCCTGACTTTC
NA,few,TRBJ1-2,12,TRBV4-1,CASSQATYGYTF,TGCGCCAGCAGCCAAGCCACCTATGGCTACACCTTC
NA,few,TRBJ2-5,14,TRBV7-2,CASSWDFMQETQYF,TGTGCCAGCAGCTGGGACTTCATGCAAGAGACCCAGTACTTC
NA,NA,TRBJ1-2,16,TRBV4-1,CASSQGGTSSFYGYTF,TGCGCCAGCAGCCAAGGGGGGACATCTTCCTTCTATGGCTACACCTTC
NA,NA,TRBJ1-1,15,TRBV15,CATSRDGTTNTEAFF,TGTGCCACCAGCAGAGATGGGACAACGAACACTGAAGCTTTCTTT
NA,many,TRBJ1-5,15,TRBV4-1,CASSSRDGNNQPQHF,TGCGCCAGCAGCAGTCGGGACGGCAACAATCAGCCCCAGCATTTT
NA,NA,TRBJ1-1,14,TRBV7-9,CASSPPSRVTEAFF,TGTGCCAGCAGCCCTCCCTCCAGGGTTACTGAAGCTTTCTTT
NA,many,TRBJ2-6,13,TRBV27,CASRLGGANVLTF,TGTGCCAGCAGACTGGGTGGGGCCAACGTCCTGACTTTC
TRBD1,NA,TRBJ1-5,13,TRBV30,CAWADREDQPQHF,TGTGCCTGGGCGGACAGGGAAGATCAGCCCCAGCATTTT
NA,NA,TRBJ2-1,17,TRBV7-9,CAAVRGRLGSSYNEQFF,TGTGCAGCAGTACGCGGCAGACTGGGTAGCTCCTACAATGAGCAGTTCTTC